This T cell receptor (beta chain) was sequenced for a study of T cells after yellow fever vaccination. This clonotype was found a few times. TCRdb reprocessed the 5' RACE reads via MiXCR and lists one record per CDR3 protein. Among approximately 300,000 distinct CDR3 sequences, around 6.8% were seen once, and the ten largest hold 15% to 20%. The sequences come from PBMCs, collected about 41 days after the first yellow fever vaccination. The clonotype comes from a man aged 18 to 29 who received the YFV17D yellow fever vaccine.

The DNA for the CDR3 is TGTGCCAGCAGCACCCAAGTTAACACTGAAGCTTTCTTT. This codes for CASSTQVNTEAFF. The chain joins TRBV12-3 or TRBV12-4 to TRBJ1-1, with no clear D. Trimming took 6 bases from V and 2 from J, leaving 10 bases between them. The CDR3 sequence is 13 residues long.